The sequence of this TCR beta chain was determined in a study of shared T cell receptors in the human thymus. The data were produced by immunoSEQ multiplex PCR, yet TCRdb's version contains in-frame clones alone and is incomplete. Of roughly 560,000 clones detected, approximately 80% appear once; the ten largest clones hold roughly 0.013%. The germline V gene encodes CDR1 SGHDN and CDR2 FVKESK. The length of the CDR3 is 13 residues. Trimming shortened V by 0 bases and J by 10 bases, and 10 bases separated the two germline ends. These same records also appear under a second study, on human thymus T cells. According to that study: Corrective heart surgery yielded the resections from which the thymus tissue came. Use of V and J genes seemed skewed within the thymic and blood repertoires. A high degree of thymic repertoire overlap among unrelated individuals was reported in related research.

This clonotype originated in a boy under two years old with a congenital heart defect. This chain joins TRBV14 and TRBJ2-1, with D maybe TRBD1 (5 bases). Sequencing was performed on thymocytes. In nucleotides, the CDR3 is TGTGCCAGCAGCCAAGATCTGAGGACAGAGCAGTTCTTC. Its translation: CASSQDLRTEQFF.